Following are 8 T cell receptor beta chains from one sample sequenced in a study of cytomegalovirus exposure and HLA in healthy donors. 60 Vbeta and 13 Jbeta primers were used in PCR. Using immunoSEQ multiplex PCR, the repertoire was profiled, and TCRdb retains in-frame clones only, with some absent. The sample comprises around 150,000 clones, approximately 82% of which are singletons, and about 1.5% rests with the top ten. Material: PBMCs. These receptors came from a man in his thirties or forties in good health and CMV-seropositive.

The rearrangement links TRBV30 to TRBJ1-2; D is perhaps TRBD1 (5 bases). The CDR3 runs 12 residues. In germline, CDR1 is GTSNPN, CDR2 SVGIG (reference sequence). V was clipped by 5 bases and J by 7 bases, with 14 bases between them. This chain's CDR3 is CAWDPRRGGYTF. CDR3 nucleotide sequence: TGTGCCTGGGATCCCAGAAGGGGTGGCTACACCTTC.

In this sample, this clone turned up once. The rearrangement uses TRBV28 and TRBJ1-4; D unresolved. The germline gives CDR1 MDHEN, CDR2 SYDVKM. The CDR3 is made up of 15 amino acids. V was trimmed by 6 bases and J by 8 bases, leaving 19 bases between them. The DNA of the CDR3 is TGTGCCAGCAGCCCCGCGGTTACCGGCGAGGAAAAACTGTTTTTT. Translated: CASSPAVTGEEKLFF.

This clone came up once. V gene TRBV27 combines with J gene TRBJ2-2; tentative D call: TRBD2 (6 bases). V lost 8 bases and J lost 3, with 16 bases in between. CDR1 is MNHEY, CDR2 SMNVEV, per germline (reference sequence). CDR3 length: 15 amino acids. The CDR3 here is CASSPRDSDTGELFF. CDR3 coding DNA: TGTGCCAGCTCCCCCCGGGACTCCGACACCGGGGAGCTGTTTTTT.

The V and J genes are TRBV4-2 and TRBJ2-5, with D perhaps TRBD2 (5 bases). The end of the DNA aligns better with TRBJ2-7, so the J call may be wrong. Looked up from germline, CDR1 is LGHNA and CDR2 is YNFKEQ. The CDR3 length is 13 residues. The DNA for the CDR3 is TGTGCCAGCAGCCAAGAACGGGGTTACGAGCAGTACTTC. Translating gives CASSQERGYEQYF.

Details on this clone: This CDR3 is also generated by other DNA sequences in the sample. V usage is TRBV7-2 and J usage is TRBJ2-5; D unclear. This CDR3 is 13 amino acids long. The V and J ends lost 2 bases and 2 bases respectively, with 6 bases between them. Germline CDR1 SGHTA, CDR2 FQGNSA. CDR3 sequence: CASSLSRQETQYF. The DNA for the CDR3 is TGTGCCAGCAGCTTAAGTAGACAAGAGACCCAGTACTTC.

This clone turned up a few times. The rearrangement uses TRBV5-4 and TRBJ2-1; the D gene is possibly TRBD1 (5 bases). The CDR3 runs to 12 residues. Germline assignment: CDR1 SGHNT and CDR2 YYREEE (reference sequence). V lost 2 bases to trimming and J lost 10 bases, with 10 bases between them. The CDR3 loop reads CASSFQGREQFF. CDR3 in DNA: TGTGCCAGCAGCTTCCAGGGCAGGGAGCAGTTCTTC.

The rearrangement joins TRBV27 to TRBJ1-1, with 11 bases fitting TRBD1. The CDR3 covers 14 residues. The J segment lost 0 bases and the V segment lost 9 bases, leaving 3 bases of the junction unmatched. Germline V CDR1 and CDR2: MNHEY, SMNVEV (reference sequence). The CDR3 reads CASGTGGMNTEAFF. The CDR3 nucleotides read TGTGCCAGTGGGACAGGGGGAATGAACACTGAAGCTTTCTTT.

This clone was seen only a few times. This chain joins TRBV7-8 and TRBJ2-6; D is possibly TRBD2 (6 bases). Germline CDR1 and CDR2: SGHVS and FQNEAQ. The V end lost 6 bases, the J end lost 2 bases, and 14 bases lay between the germline ends. This CDR3 region has 16 residues. The CDR3 sequence is CASRLLGGAGANVLTF. The CDR3 nucleotides are TGTGCCAGCAGACTCCTTGGAGGGGCTGGGGCCAACGTCCTGACTTTC.